One sample yielded the 8 T cell receptor beta chains listed below, sequenced in a study of identical twins. TCRdb redid the calling of the 5' RACE reads with MiXCR, one entry per CDR3 protein. The data hold some 210,000 distinct CDR3 sequences, with roughly 15% observed a single time. The sample was also linked to a second study, of T cells expressing NK-cell markers.

Sequencing was performed on CD8+ T cells sorted from blood. These receptors were taken from a woman between 18 and 30 years old in good health.

DNA of the CDR3: TGTGCCAGCAGCTTCTACAGCTATGGCTACACCTTC. Translated: CASSFYSYGYTF. V and J are TRBV21-1 and TRBJ1-2. TRBV21-1 is annotated as a pseudogene. The CDR3 runs 12 residues.

This clonotype was counted many times. The CDR3 DNA sequence: TGTGCCAGCAGCACGGGACTAGCGGGAGGAGGGACAGATACGCAGTATTTT. Protein product: CASSTGLAGGGTDTQYF. The chain couples TRBV7-9 to TRBJ2-3; 15 bases fit TRBD2. Germline values: CDR1 SEHNR, CDR2 FQNEAQ (reference sequence). V lost 5 bases, J lost 3 bases, and 6 bases stayed unmatched. The CDR3 is 17 amino acids.

The V gene is TRBV9, the J gene TRBJ2-5, with a tentative D call TRBD1 (6 bases). V shed 0 bases and J shed 2 bases, with 11 bases lying between them. CDR3 size: 15 residues. Germline-derived CDR1 and CDR2 are SGDLS and YYNGEE. CDR3 sequence: CASSVAGTPQETQYF. Here the CDR3 DNA reads TGTGCCAGCAGCGTAGCTGGGACACCGCAAGAGACCCAGTACTTC.

The CDR3 loop is CASSGIGVTEAFF. CDR3 DNA: TGTGCCAGCAGTGGAATAGGTGTCACTGAAGCTTTCTTT. The V and J genes are TRBV6-6 and TRBJ1-1; D is unclear. Looked up from germline, CDR1 is MNHNY and CDR2 is SVGAGI (reference sequence). V lost 5 bases to trimming and J lost 4 bases, with 11 bases between them. The CDR3 is 13 amino acids.

The J gene is TRBJ2-1, the V gene TRBV10-2; D is undetermined. Trimming left V 6 bases short and J 0 bases short, with 9 bases between. This CDR3 is built from 14 residues. Germline-derived CDR1 and CDR2 are WSHSY and SAAADI. In nucleotides, the CDR3 is TGCGCCAGCAGAGACTGGAGCTCCTACAATGAGCAGTTCTTC. Translating it yields CASRDWSSYNEQFF.

The V and J genes are TRBV20-1 and TRBJ2-7; 13 nucleotides line up with TRBD2. The V gene's germline CDR1 is DFQATT and CDR2 SNEGSKA (reference sequence). The J segment lost 5 bases and the V segment lost 6 bases, leaving 7 bases of the junction unmatched. The CDR3 runs to 14 residues. CDR3 in amino acids: CSALTSGGANEQYF. CDR3 coding DNA: TGCAGTGCGCTTACTAGCGGGGGGGCCAACGAGCAGTACTTC.

This clonotype has a handful of counts. The J gene is TRBJ2-1, the V gene TRBV11-2; D remains unclear. CDR1 is SGHAT and CDR2 is FQNNGV in the germline V gene. The CDR3 sequence is 15 residues long. Trimming left V 7 bases short and J 3 bases short, with 16 bases between. CDR3 residues: CASTHLESFYNEQFF. CDR3 nucleotide sequence: TGTGCCAGCACCCACCTTGAGAGCTTCTACAATGAGCAGTTCTTC.

As concerns this clonotype: A read error may account for a junction end that differs from germline. The chain links TRBV7-8 to TRBJ2-4; the D gene could be TRBD1 or TRBD2 (5 bases each). The CDR3 is 11 residues long. CDR1 is SGHVS, CDR2 FQNEAQ, per germline. CDR3 DNA: TGTGCCAGCAGCTTGGGGGTCAACGTGGACTTC. It yields the protein CASSLGVNVDF.